The present TCR beta chain was sequenced within a study of T cells in Graves' hyperthyroidism and ophthalmopathy. General study findings and limits: Ophthalmopathy onset followed model prediction by a median around six months.

Germline-derived CDR1 and CDR2 are MNHEY and SMNVEV (reference sequence). The CDR3 contains 13 residues. With 5 bases removed from V and 3 bases from J, the gap between germline ends came to 11 bases. There are many counts of this clonotype. Its cognate antigen is unknown. Used for diagnoses were clinical symptoms, serum thyroxine and TRAb, thyroid ultrasound and orbital computed tomography. The authors obtained PBMCs from more than 9.5 ml of fresh peripheral blood. The TCR beta CDR3 regions underwent amplification using RNA transcripts as the source. Carried out on the TCR CDR3, a first-round RT-PCR used the HTBI primer set. MiXCR was run by TCRdb on the multiplex PCR reads, yielding one entry per CDR3 protein. The table shows hundreds of thousands of distinct CDR3 sequences, with approximately 18% occurring only once.

The chain has TRBV27 and TRBJ2-7, with D maybe TRBD1 (6 bases). Sequenced: blood. This TCR derives from a woman aged 50 to 60 with Graves' hyperthyroidism that later progressed to Graves' ophthalmopathy. This chain's CDR3 is CASSPTGNYEQYF. The CDR3 DNA sequence: TGTGCCAGCAGTCCGACAGGAAACTACGAGCAGTACTTC.